This T cell receptor beta chain was identified during a study of T cell responses to AZD1222 COVID-19 vaccine. There are 15 residues in the CDR3. The V and J ends lost 6 bases and 7 bases, in that order; junction bases with no gene match: 11. Germline CDR1 and CDR2: MNHEY and SVGAGI. Study-wide results and limits: With dominance at 160-218 and 743-854, vaccine-associated CD4 TCRs spanned spike. Nearly half of spike-specific TCRs reportedly go after variant regions that carry no mutations. With two AZD1222 doses given, Spike-specific TCR breadth and depth both rose.

Measured with immunoSEQ multiplex PCR; TCRdb has only the in-frame clones, and not every one. The table shows fewer than 120,000 clones, with over 90% occurring only once. Pooled in the analysis were second doses at about 4 or about 12 weeks. Note on this clone: The antigen is undetermined.

The input for sequencing was peripheral blood, taken 28 days after the second AZD1222 dose. This sequence was found in an adult who received the AZD1222 COVID-19 vaccine. The rearrangement joins TRBV6-5 to TRBJ2-1; 8 bases fit TRBD2. The CDR3 sequence is CASRPQRERGNEQFF. In DNA form, the CDR3 reads TGTGCCAGCAGGCCCCAGCGGGAGAGGGGGAATGAGCAGTTCTTC.